This T cell receptor (beta chain) was identified during a study of T cell responses to AZD1222 COVID-19 vaccine. Study observations and caveats: Sampling captured repertoires only after the peak T cell response.

V dropped 4 bases and J dropped 6; count of bases not matched to a gene: 1. Germline V gene data show CDR1 as SGHRS and CDR2 as YFSETQ. CDR3 length: 13 residues. The assay was immunoSEQ multiplex PCR, and TCRdb's table has in-frame clones only and misses some. The table lists more than 100,000 clones, 80% to 90% of them singletons. With regard to this clone: Its antigen is unknown.

The chain joins TRBV5-1 to TRBJ1-6, with 7 nucleotides matching TRBD1. The source was peripheral blood, collected on day 0 of AZD1222 vaccination. The sequence was collected from an adult in good health. CDR3 DNA: TGCGCCAGCAGCAGGGACAGTAATTCACCCCTCCACTTT. It specifies CASSRDSNSPLHF. Looking up the rest from reference TRBV5-1 and TRBJ1-6 gives the full variable domain: KAGVTQTPRYLIKTRGQQVTLSCSPISGHRSVSWYQQTPGQGLQFLFEYFSETQRNKGNFPGRFSGRQFSNSRSEMNVSTLELGDSALYLCASSRDSNSPLHFGNGTRLTVT.